The rows below give T cell receptor beta chains drawn from one sample of a study of blood T cell repertoires in COVID-19. The repertoire was sequenced with immunoSEQ multiplex PCR; TCRdb's copy has only in-frame clones and lacks some. The sample lists 300,000 to 450,000 clones; about 88% were seen once. Sample: PBMCs or T cells enriched from blood (not recorded which). The receptor set was obtained from a woman younger than 45 who had recovered from COVID-19. Both conserved end residues are part of each CDR3. A D gene is named only where the DNA matches it firmly. The size of a clone is reported for some rows only, either as once, few or many, or as a class for expanded clones.

v_call	clone_size	j_call	d_call	cdr3_aa	cdr3_nt
TRBV12-3/TRBV12-4	-	TRBJ2-3	-	CASSFSTDTQYF	TGTGCCAGCAGTTTTAGTACCGATACGCAGTATTTT
TRBV27	-	TRBJ1-2	-	CASSPQNYANYGYTF	TGTGCCAGCAGCCCTCAAAACTACGCTAACTATGGCTACACCTTC
TRBV29-1	-	TRBJ2-1	-	CSLGGKASTYNEQFF	TGCAGCCTCGGGGGTAAAGCGAGTACCTACAATGAGCAGTTCTTC
TRBV28	-	TRBJ1-2	TRBD1	CASSSPGQGVAGGYTF	TGTGCCAGCAGTAGTCCGGGACAGGGGGTCGCGGGCGGCTACACCTTC
TRBV2	-	TRBJ2-7	TRBD2	CASSPGTSGGRYEQYF	TGTGCCAGCAGTCCCGGGACTAGCGGGGGCCGCTACGAGCAGTACTTC
TRBV5-1	once	TRBJ1-6	-	CASSPKADSPLHF	TGCGCCAGCAGCCCTAAGGCGGATTCACCCCTCCACTTT
TRBV4-3	-	TRBJ1-2	-	CASSQGRGIYGYTF	TGCGCCAGCAGCCAAGGCAGGGGTATCTATGGCTACACCTTC
TRBV6-4	-	TRBJ2-3	TRBD2	CARSPGRGVTDTQYF	TGTGCCAGAAGTCCCGGGCGGGGGGTCACAGATACGCAGTATTTT
TRBV7-9	-	TRBJ2-7	-	CASSLTDQGSYEQYF	TGTGCCAGCAGCTTAACTGACCAGGGTTCGTACGAGCAGTACTTC
TRBV2	once	TRBJ1-1	TRBD1	CASSHDGQGRTEAFF	TGTGCCAGCAGCCACGATGGACAGGGGAGGACTGAAGCTTTCTTT